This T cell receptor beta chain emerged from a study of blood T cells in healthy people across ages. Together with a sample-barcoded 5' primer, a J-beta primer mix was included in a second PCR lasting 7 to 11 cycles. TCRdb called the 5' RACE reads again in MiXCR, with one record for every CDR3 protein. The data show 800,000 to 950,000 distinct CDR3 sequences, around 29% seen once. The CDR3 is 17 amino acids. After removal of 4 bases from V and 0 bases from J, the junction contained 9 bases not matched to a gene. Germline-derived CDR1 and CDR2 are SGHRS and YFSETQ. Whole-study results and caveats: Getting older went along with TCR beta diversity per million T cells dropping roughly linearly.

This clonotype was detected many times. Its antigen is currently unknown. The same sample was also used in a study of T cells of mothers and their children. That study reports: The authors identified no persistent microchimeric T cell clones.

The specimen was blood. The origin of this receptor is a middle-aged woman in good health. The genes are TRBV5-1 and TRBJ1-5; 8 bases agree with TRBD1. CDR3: CASSRRGQADSNQPQHF. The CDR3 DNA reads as TGCGCCAGCAGCCGGAGGGGACAGGCCGATAGCAATCAGCCCCAGCATTTT.